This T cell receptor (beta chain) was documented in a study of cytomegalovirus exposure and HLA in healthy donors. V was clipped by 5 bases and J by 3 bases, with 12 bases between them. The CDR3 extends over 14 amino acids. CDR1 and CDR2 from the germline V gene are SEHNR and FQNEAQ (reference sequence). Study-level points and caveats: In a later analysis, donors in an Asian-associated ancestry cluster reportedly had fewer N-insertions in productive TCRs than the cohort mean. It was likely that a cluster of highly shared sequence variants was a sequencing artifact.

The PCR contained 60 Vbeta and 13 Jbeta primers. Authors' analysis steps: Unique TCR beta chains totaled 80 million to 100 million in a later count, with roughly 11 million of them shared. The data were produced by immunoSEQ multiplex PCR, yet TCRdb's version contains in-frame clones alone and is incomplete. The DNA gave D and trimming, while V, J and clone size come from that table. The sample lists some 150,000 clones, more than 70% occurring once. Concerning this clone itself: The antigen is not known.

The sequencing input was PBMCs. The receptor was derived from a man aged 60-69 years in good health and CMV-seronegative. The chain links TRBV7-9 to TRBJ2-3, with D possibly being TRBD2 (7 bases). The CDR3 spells CASSAGAVTDTQYF. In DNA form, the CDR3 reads TGTGCCAGCAGCGCGGGGGCAGTTACAGATACGCAGTATTTT.